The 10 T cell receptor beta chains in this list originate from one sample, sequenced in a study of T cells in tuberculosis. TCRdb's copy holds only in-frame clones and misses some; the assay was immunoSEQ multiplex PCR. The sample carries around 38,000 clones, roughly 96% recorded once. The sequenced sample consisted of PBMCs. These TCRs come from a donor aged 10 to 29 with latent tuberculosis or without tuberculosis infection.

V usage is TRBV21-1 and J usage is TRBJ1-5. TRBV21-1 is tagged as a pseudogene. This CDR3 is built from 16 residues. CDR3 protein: CAFIVFEGRLLRPQHF. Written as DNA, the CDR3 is TGTGCCTTTATAGTTTTCGAGGGCAGGCTGCTAAGGCCCCAGCATTTT.

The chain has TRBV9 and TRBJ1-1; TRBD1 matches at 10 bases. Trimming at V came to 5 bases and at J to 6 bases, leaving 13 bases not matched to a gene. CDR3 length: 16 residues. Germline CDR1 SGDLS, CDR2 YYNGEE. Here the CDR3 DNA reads TGTGCCAGCAGTCGAGACTCGGGACAGGGGAGAGCTGAAGCTTTCTTT. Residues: CASSRDSGQGRAEAFF.

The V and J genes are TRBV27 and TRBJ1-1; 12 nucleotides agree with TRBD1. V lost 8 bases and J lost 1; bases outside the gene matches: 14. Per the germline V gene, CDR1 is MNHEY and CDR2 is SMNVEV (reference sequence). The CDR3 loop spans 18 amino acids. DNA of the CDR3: TGTGCCAGCTTTACACCTACTGGGACAGGGGGCCGGAACACTGAAGCTTTCTTT. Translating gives CASFTPTGTGGRNTEAFF.

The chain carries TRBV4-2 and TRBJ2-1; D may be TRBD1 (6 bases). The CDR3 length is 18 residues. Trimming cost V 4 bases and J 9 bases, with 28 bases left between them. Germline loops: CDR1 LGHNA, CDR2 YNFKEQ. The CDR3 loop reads CASSPSRTDPRKHIEQFF. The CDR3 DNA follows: TGTGCCAGCAGCCCTTCTAGGACAGATCCCAGGAAACACATTGAGCAGTTCTTC.

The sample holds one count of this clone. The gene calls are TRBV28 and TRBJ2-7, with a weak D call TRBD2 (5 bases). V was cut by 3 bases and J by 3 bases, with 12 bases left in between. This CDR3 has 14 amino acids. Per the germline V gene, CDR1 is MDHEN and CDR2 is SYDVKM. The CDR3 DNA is TGTGCCAGCAGTTTGTCGGGGATAATCTACGAGCAGTACTTC. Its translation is CASSLSGIIYEQYF.

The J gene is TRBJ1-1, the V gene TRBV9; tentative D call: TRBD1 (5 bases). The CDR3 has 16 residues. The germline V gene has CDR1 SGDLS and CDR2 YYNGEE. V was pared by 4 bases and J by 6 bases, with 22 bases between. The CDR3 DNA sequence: TGTGCCAGCAGCAAAGGGGTGGAAACGCGGAGCGCTGAAGCTTTCTTT. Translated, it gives CASSKGVETRSAEAFF.

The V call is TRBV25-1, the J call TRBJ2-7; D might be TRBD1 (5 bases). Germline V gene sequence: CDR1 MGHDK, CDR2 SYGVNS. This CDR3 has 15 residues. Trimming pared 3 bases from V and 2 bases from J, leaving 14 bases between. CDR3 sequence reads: CASSDRVGLTYEQYF. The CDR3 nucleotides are TGTGCCAGCAGTGACAGGGTGGGATTAACCTACGAGCAGTACTTC.

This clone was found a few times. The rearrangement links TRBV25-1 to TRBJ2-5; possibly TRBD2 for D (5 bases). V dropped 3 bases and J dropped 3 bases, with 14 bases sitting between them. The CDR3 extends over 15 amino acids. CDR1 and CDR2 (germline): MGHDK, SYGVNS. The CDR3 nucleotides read TGTGCCAGCAGTGATTCGAAAGCGGTGAAAGAGACCCAGTACTTC. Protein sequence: CASSDSKAVKETQYF.

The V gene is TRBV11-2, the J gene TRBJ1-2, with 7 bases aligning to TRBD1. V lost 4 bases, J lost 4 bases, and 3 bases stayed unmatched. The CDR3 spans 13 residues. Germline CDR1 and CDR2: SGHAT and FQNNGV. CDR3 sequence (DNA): TGTGCCAGCAGCTCAGGGGGAGGCTATGGCTACACCTTC. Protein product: CASSSGGGYGYTF.

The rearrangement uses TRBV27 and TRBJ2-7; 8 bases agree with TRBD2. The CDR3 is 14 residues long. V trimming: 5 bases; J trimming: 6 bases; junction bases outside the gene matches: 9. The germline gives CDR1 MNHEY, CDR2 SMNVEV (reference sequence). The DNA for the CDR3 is TGTGCCAGCAGTCAAGGGACTAGGGTTTCCGAGCAGTACTTC. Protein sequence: CASSQGTRVSEQYF.